This record covers a single TCR beta chain. Antigen specificity is unknown. This entry is derived from a study of cytomegalovirus exposure and HLA in healthy donors. In the study overall: The same platform as the 500 to 700 first-cohort repertoires was used for the 90 to 150 validation repertoires, a later analysis reported. Whole-study results and caveats: Most TCR sequences showed up rarely, but some public TCRs showed up in many donors. One later analysis, an examination of the 100 to 150 validation repertoires, found that first-cohort TCR clusters tended to co-occur in them. In vitro testing confirmed three CMV-associated chains as specific for CMV antigens.

With V trimmed by 0 bases and J by 0 bases, 2 bases remained unmatched. Germline CDR1 and CDR2: LGHNA and YNFKEQ. The length of the CDR3 is 15 residues. Generated by immunoSEQ multiplex PCR, the TCRdb table keeps only in-frame clones and is missing some. The sample holds fewer than 120,000 clones, about 92% seen once. The genes are TRBV4-2 and TRBJ2-7; the match to TRBD2 covers 7 bases. The TCR originated in a woman younger than 30 in good health and CMV-seronegative. Sequencing was done on a sample of PBMCs. The CDR3 nucleotides are TGTGCCAGCAGCCAAGAATCGGGGGGCTCCTACGAGCAGTACTTC. It translates to CASSQESGGSYEQYF.